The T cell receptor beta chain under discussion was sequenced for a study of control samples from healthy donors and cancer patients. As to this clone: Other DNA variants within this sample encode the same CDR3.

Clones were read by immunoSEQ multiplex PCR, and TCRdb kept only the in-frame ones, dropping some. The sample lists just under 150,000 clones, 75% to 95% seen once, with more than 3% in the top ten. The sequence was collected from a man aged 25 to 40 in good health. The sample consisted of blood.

In DNA, the CDR3 is TGCGCCAGCAGCTTGGAAGGTTTCACTGAAGCTTTCTTT. This codes for CASSLEGFTEAFF. The genes are TRBV5-1 and TRBJ1-1; no clear D. Trimming removed 0 bases from V and 4 bases from J, with 7 bases in between. The CDR3 runs to 13 residues. Germline values: CDR1 SGHRS, CDR2 YFSETQ.